The present TCR beta chain was sequenced within a study of shared clonotypes between healthy human individuals (dated by TCRdb to about 2020). About the investigation overall: A few men and a couple of women, aged 18 to 49 years, made up the cohort. For each donor, three plates each were used for CD4 naive and CD4 memory, two plates were used for CD8 naive, and one plate was used for CD8 memory. The study deeply sequenced blood TCR repertoires of several healthy adults to estimate repertoire size and the extent of clonotype sharing between individuals. Libraries were prepared and TCR repertoires were sequenced by different laboratories using diverse techniques, in order to increase sequencing depth and limit assay-specific biases. Per donor, leukapheresis produced somewhere between about 0.94 and 9.5 billion PBMCs.

Unmatched junction bases come to 8, with V trimmed by 5 bases and J by 5 bases. The germline V gene provides CDR1 MNHEY and CDR2 SVGAGI. The CDR3 runs 15 amino acids, cysteine and phenylalanine included. Left in the record is the CDR3 DNA by itself, 45 bases read in frame from the first base. Study-wide conclusions, independent of this receptor: Rarefaction of sorted-subset datasets indicated incomplete sequencing despite the large sequencing depth. Only blood was sampled, and tissue TCR repertoires likely differ from those in blood. Because the study included a small number of donors, the genetic and exposure-history diversity represented was limited. Estimated clonotype richness was generally larger for naive than for memory subsets. Higher generation probabilities were observed for clonotypes shared by all four sorted-subset donors than for non-shared clonotypes. Based on pairwise subsampling, the degree of clonotype sharing among donors was expected to be affected by sequencing depth. Approximately 5% of naive CD4, around 3.5% of naive CD8, approximately 2% of memory CD4, and 0.35% to 0.4% of memory CD8 clonotypes were shared across a few donors.

Healthy HIV-negative adults with no recently reported acute infections or vaccinations were included as donors. Only Caucasian adults living in Nashville, Tennessee, USA were represented among the donors. CD4+ T cells were enriched by magnetic negative selection, after which naive cells were positively selected on CD45RA and the negative fraction was taken as the memory subset. Blood was collected by leukapheresis, and PBMCs were isolated by Ficoll-Histopaque density gradient centrifugation and then cryopreserved in liquid nitrogen vapor phase. Analytical flow cytometry was used to check the purity and quantity of each magnetically sorted T cell population. Each sorted fraction had its genomic DNA isolated and then quantified by UV absorbance on a Nanodrop 2000c. As to this clone: There is no known antigen for this receptor. The record has no base qualities; no much larger clone is one base away.

TCR CDR3 regions were amplified from genomic DNA by multiplex PCR using the deep immunoSEQ assay. For each cell subset, the extracted genomic DNA was distributed evenly across all wells of several immunoSEQ 96-well plates, and each plate served as one replicate. Each replicate PCR for sorted subsets received about 210 ng genomic DNA, equal to tens of thousands of T cell genomes. Purified libraries were quantified with a Qubit 3.0 fluorometer, sized on a Bioanalyzer 2100, and re-quantified with the KAPA Library Quantification kit. Every immunoSEQ 96-well plate was sequenced on a separate single-read 150-cycle Illumina NextSeq 550 flow cell. The original methods were these. Because the immunoSEQ output held only junctional sequences and lacked quality scores, the filtering could not match the filtering applied to full-length reads. To assign V/J genes and CDR3, sequences were annotated against IMGT germline references using PyIR, a Python wrapper for IgBLAST v1.9. Reads were filtered out if the reads had weak V/J assignments (E-value above 1e-6), no CDR3, stop codons, out-of-frame junctions, or ambiguous translated residues. A V3J clonotype was defined by an identical inferred V gene, J gene, and CDR3 amino acid sequence. To compute the percentage overlap between repertoires, the number of shared unique clonotypes was divided by the size of the smaller repertoire. Repertoire richness was assessed with RTK rarefaction, the Chao1 estimator, and Recon v2.1 estimates of unobserved clonotypes. OLGA was used to compute generation probabilities for all TCRbeta clonotypes that the gDNA method yielded from a few donors. TCRdb carries this immuneACCESS record with in-frame sequences only. Its versions omit some clonotypes, under half of them owing to an unresolved V gene in the studies checked, with the rest unexplained. V and J calls and clone size are copied from that table; D and trimming were computed from the DNA. Here the sample has roughly 2.5 million clones; over 85% occur a single time. The ten largest clonotypes hold over 0.12% of the sample.

The rearranged segments are TRBV6-5 and TRBJ2-7, and TRBD2 aligns with 11 junction nucleotides. The sequence came from a man younger than 30 in good health. Sequencing input: naive CD4+ T cells sorted from blood. The intended sense of this specimen's cell subset or site label: CD45RA+ positively selected. In nucleotides, the sequence is TGTGCCAGCAGTACCCTAGCGGGAGGACGGAACGAGCAGTACTTC. It specifies CASSTLAGGRNEQYF.